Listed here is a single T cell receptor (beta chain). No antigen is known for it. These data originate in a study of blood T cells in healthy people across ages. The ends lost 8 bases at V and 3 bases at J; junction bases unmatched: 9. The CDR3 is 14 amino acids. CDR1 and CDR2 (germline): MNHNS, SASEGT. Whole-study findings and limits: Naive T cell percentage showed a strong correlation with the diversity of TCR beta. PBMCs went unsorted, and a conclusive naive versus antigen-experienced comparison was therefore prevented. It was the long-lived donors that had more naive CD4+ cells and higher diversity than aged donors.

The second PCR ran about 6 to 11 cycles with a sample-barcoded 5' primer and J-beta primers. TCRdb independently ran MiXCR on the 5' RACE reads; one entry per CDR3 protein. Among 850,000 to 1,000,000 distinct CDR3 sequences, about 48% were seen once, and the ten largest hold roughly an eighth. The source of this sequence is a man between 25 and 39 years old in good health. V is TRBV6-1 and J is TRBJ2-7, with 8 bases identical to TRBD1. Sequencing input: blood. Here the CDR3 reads CASRRGQVSYEQYF. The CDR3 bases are TGTGCCAGCCGCCGGGGACAGGTGAGCTACGAGCAGTACTTC.